This TCR beta chain derives from a study of response to subunit inactivated influenza vaccine. Germline CDR1 reads SGHTA; CDR2 reads FQGNSA. J lost 7 bases, V lost 5 bases, and 12 bases had no gene match. CDR3 size: 16 residues. TCRdb passed the RT-PCR reads through MiXCR, listing each CDR3 protein once. The sample yields roughly 620,000 distinct CDR3 sequences, 10% to 12% seen once. There are a few counts of this clonotype. Its antigen is unidentified. Notes on the study in general: Authors proposed each seasonal influenza vaccination draws in few new T cells.

A further study also used this sample, focusing on T cells expressing NK-cell markers. Turning to that study: TCR beta libraries carry UMIs added by 5'RACE template switching. The sequencing cohort of eight donors included seven HCMV-seropositive individuals and one seronegative individual. Of the CD8+ T cells in about 6 donors, about 1.0-7.0% belonged to dominant NKG2C+ clonotypes. Clarity on HCMV specificity was lacking for the expanded NKG2C+ T cell clones.

J is TRBJ2-1 and V is TRBV7-2; TRBD2 matches at 9 bases. Here the sequenced sample was PBMCs from blood, taken on the day of vaccination. The sequence was collected from a man aged 50 to 59 who received an inactivated influenza vaccine. Here the CDR3 reads CASSPPRGGRGNEQFF. CDR3 nucleotide sequence: TGTGCCAGCAGCCCCCCCAGAGGCGGGAGGGGGAATGAGCAGTTCTTC.